This TCR beta chain was recorded in a study of cytomegalovirus exposure and HLA in healthy donors. Researchers ran the PCR with 60 Vbeta and 13 Jbeta primers. The data were produced by immunoSEQ multiplex PCR, yet TCRdb's version contains in-frame clones alone and is incomplete. The top ten clones hold 2.5% to 3% of a sample with about 110,000 clones, 60% to 85% of them seen once. Trimming removed 5 bases at V and 5 bases at J, with 19 bases between. The CDR3 runs 16 residues. The germline V gene has CDR1 SGHVS and CDR2 FQNEAQ. This clone was seen once. The sequence was collected from a male donor in good health and CMV-seropositive. The chain is built from TRBV7-8 and TRBJ2-1; D perhaps matches TRBD2 (6 bases). Sample: PBMCs. CDR3 sequence reads: CASSKRDSSPNNEQFF. In nucleotides, the CDR3 is TGTGCCAGCAGCAAACGGGACTCCAGTCCAAACAATGAGCAGTTCTTC.